The 2 T cell receptor beta chains given below trace back to one sample, sequenced in a study of shared clonotypes between healthy human individuals. The assay was immunoSEQ multiplex PCR, and TCRdb's table has in-frame clones only and misses some. The repertoire consists of some 2,500,000 clones, with about 90% occurring once and the leading ten covering 0.37%. Sample: naive CD4+ T cells from PBMCs. This sample's subset: CD45RA+ positively selected. The receptors were sampled from a man between 18 and 29 years old in good health. Some clones in this sample may be carry-over from other donors' samples.

The V gene is TRBV19, the J gene TRBJ1-5, with D maybe TRBD1 (5 bases). CDR3 length equals 15 residues. Germline values: CDR1 LNHDA, CDR2 SQIVND (reference sequence). V lost 3 bases and J 4 bases, leaving 13 bases between the germline ends. The CDR3 nucleotides are TGTGCCAGTAGTATTGGCCGGCAGGGTAATCAGCCCCAGCATTTT. It yields the protein CASSIGRQGNQPQHF.

The chain uses TRBV6-1 and TRBJ2-5, with D tentatively TRBD1 (5 bases). The CDR3 length is 15 residues. V gave up 3 bases and J gave up 0 bases, with 11 bases separating them. The germline gives CDR1 MNHNS, CDR2 SASEGT. The CDR3 region has the DNA TGTGCCAGCAGTGATATGACAGCGTACCAAGAGACCCAGTACTTC. Translation: CASSDMTAYQETQYF.